This TCR beta chain was recovered during a study of OX40 agonist ivuxolimab in advanced cancers. Study-wide context: Recorded diagnoses for dose-escalation patients were hepatocellular carcinoma, melanoma, renal cell or head and neck cancer. Study-wide results and limits: Averaged across samples, CD8+ T cells carried more expanded clones than CD4+ did.

Sequenced by immunoSEQ multiplex PCR; TCRdb stores in-frame clones only, minus some. This sample has around 100,000 clones, with approximately 90% found just once. Comment on this clone: The antigen is not known.

The clonotype comes from an adult with an advanced solid tumor such as melanoma, head and neck, liver or kidney cancer. Sequenced material: CD4+ or CD8+ T cells sorted from blood, taken in a trial of the OX40 agonist ivuxolimab.

CDR3 nucleotides: TGTGCCAGCAGTGAAATAGACAGGGCAACTGAAGCTTTCTTT. It is translated as CASSEIDRATEAFF. This sequence joins TRBV6-1 and TRBJ1-1; 7 positions match TRBD1. The CDR3 has 14 amino acids. V shed 2 bases and J 5 bases; nucleotides not matched to a gene: 5. Germline V gene lookup returns CDR1 MNHNS and CDR2 SASEGT.